Following are 27 T cell receptor beta chains from one sample sequenced in a study of cytomegalovirus exposure and HLA in healthy donors. The PCR had 60 Vbeta and 13 Jbeta primers. Assay used: immunoSEQ multiplex PCR; TCRdb lists only in-frame clones, some missing. Among 85,000 to 100,000 clones listed, around 86% were seen once. The sample comprised PBMCs. The receptors derive from a man aged 30 to 39 in good health and CMV-seropositive.

The rearrangement joins TRBV28 to TRBJ2-4, with TRBD2 identical over 7 bases. The germline CDR1 and CDR2 sequences are MDHEN and SYDVKM. The CDR3 covers 14 residues. Trimming took 6 bases from V and 3 from J; bases not matched to a gene: 5. CDR3 sequence reads: CASSGRKGKNIQYF. The CDR3 bases are TGTGCCAGCAGCGGGAGGAAGGGCAAAAACATTCAGTACTTC.

The rearrangement joins TRBV5-1 to TRBJ1-2, with TRBD1 matching over 7 bases. Germline CDR1 and CDR2: SGHRS and YFSETQ. The CDR3 has 13 amino acids. The V gene end was trimmed by 5 bases and the J gene end by 8 bases; junction bases not matched to a gene: 9. This CDR3 reads CASSFEGAGGYTF. The CDR3 DNA reads as TGCGCCAGCAGTTTCGAGGGGGCGGGCGGCTACACCTTC.

The gene calls are TRBV27 and TRBJ1-2; TRBD1 matches 7 bases. The CDR3 loop spans 17 amino acids. J lost 2 bases, V lost 0 bases, and 9 bases had no gene match. Germline loops: CDR1 MNHEY, CDR2 SMNVEV (reference sequence). CDR3 in amino acids: CASSLSLWTGYNYGYTF. CDR3 coding DNA: TGTGCCAGCAGTTTATCCCTATGGACAGGATACAACTATGGCTACACCTTC.

The chain joins TRBV28 to TRBJ2-2, with a possible D match to TRBD2 (5 bases). With 2 bases removed from V and 2 bases from J, the gap between germline ends came to 9 bases. The CDR3 loop spans 15 amino acids. Germline-derived CDR1 and CDR2 are MDHEN and SYDVKM. CDR3 DNA sequence: TGTGCCAGCAGTTTAGGTAGCGATAACACCGGGGAGCTGTTTTTT. It encodes CASSLGSDNTGELFF.

V gene TRBV7-6 combines with J gene TRBJ1-1; tentative D call: TRBD1 (6 bases). Trimming removed 5 bases at V and 4 bases at J, with 11 bases between. The germline V gene encodes CDR1 SGHVS and CDR2 FNYEAQ. The CDR3 runs 13 residues. CDR3: CASSLTGSTEAFF. The CDR3 DNA reads TGTGCCAGCAGCCTAACAGGGAGCACTGAAGCTTTCTTT.

CDR3 region: CSAAQGGGYTF. For the CDR3, the DNA is TGCAGTGCTGCACAGGGCGGTGGCTACACCTTC. The chain carries TRBV20-1 and TRBJ1-2, with D possibly matching TRBD1 (6 bases). Trimming shortened V by 5 bases and J by 7 bases, and 11 bases separated the two germline ends. Germline V lookup: CDR1 DFQATT, CDR2 SNEGSKA (reference sequence). There are 11 residues in the CDR3.

The chain couples TRBV13 to TRBJ2-1, with 7 nucleotides matching TRBD2. J lost 6 bases, V lost 0 bases, and 2 bases had no gene match. Per the germline V gene, CDR1 is PRHDT and CDR2 is FYEKMQ (reference sequence). The CDR3 consists of 14 residues. This CDR3 is CASSLGTSFNEQFF. For the CDR3, the DNA is TGTGCCAGCAGCTTAGGGACTAGCTTCAATGAGCAGTTCTTC.

This rearrangement joins TRBV27 to TRBJ2-2; 10 bases fit TRBD2. The V segment lost 3 bases and the J segment 1 base; nucleotides outside the gene matches: 8. The CDR3 contains 18 residues. The germline CDR1 and CDR2 sequences are MNHEY and SMNVEV (reference sequence). The CDR3 DNA reads TGTGCCAGCAGTTTCTCGACTGCTAGCGGGGGGAACACCGGGGAGCTGTTTTTT. This encodes CASSFSTASGGNTGELFF.

This rearrangement joins TRBV27 to TRBJ1-2, with 8 bases that match TRBD1. Germline loops: CDR1 MNHEY, CDR2 SMNVEV (reference sequence). This CDR3 is 14 amino acids long. V dropped 7 bases and J dropped 4; count of bases not matched to a gene: 8. CDR3 sequence reads: CASTYRTGSYGYTF. CDR3 DNA: TGTGCCAGCACCTATAGGACAGGGAGCTATGGCTACACCTTC.

J is TRBJ2-7 and V is TRBV2, with TRBD2 identical over 11 bases. Germline values: CDR1 SNHLY, CDR2 FYNNEI. Trimming removed 6 bases from V and 1 base from J; junction bases left unmatched: 8. There are 16 residues in the CDR3. The CDR3 nucleotides are TGTGCCAGCAGCAAACTACTAGCGGGAGTTTCCTACGAGCAGTACTTC. This gives the protein CASSKLLAGVSYEQYF.

The chain carries TRBV5-1 and TRBJ2-2, with 11 bases that match TRBD2. V shed 4 bases and J 3 bases; nucleotides not matched to a gene: 5. The CDR3 has 16 residues. Looked up from germline, CDR1 is SGHRS and CDR2 is YFSETQ. The CDR3 DNA reads as TGCGCCAGCAGCGAAATACTAGCGGGAGACACCGGGGAGCTGTTTTTT. Encoded protein: CASSEILAGDTGELFF.

The gene calls are TRBV28 and TRBJ2-3; 7 positions match TRBD2. This CDR3 region has 17 residues. The V segment lost 2 bases and the J segment 0 bases; nucleotides outside the gene matches: 8. Germline-derived CDR1 and CDR2 are MDHEN and SYDVKM. CDR3 coding DNA: TGTGCCAGCAGTTTAGGGGCCCTAGCGGATAGCACAGATACGCAGTATTTT. Amino acids: CASSLGALADSTDTQYF.

This clone has only a few counts. The chain employs TRBV19 and TRBJ2-7, with TRBD2 matching over 7 bases. The CDR3 has 15 amino acids. Germline V gene data show CDR1 as LNHDA and CDR2 as SQIVND (reference sequence). The V and J ends lost 7 bases and 6 bases, in that order; junction bases with no gene match: 15. The CDR3 DNA follows: TGTGCCAGTAAAAACCTGGCGGGAGTTAGGAGCGAGCAGTACTTC. Translated: CASKNLAGVRSEQYF. The full variable domain, rest sourced from reference TRBV19 and TRBJ2-7, is DGGITQSPKYLFRKEGQNVTLSCEQNLNHDAMYWYRQDPGQGLRLIYYSQIVNDFQKGDIAEGYSVSREKKESFPLTVTSAQKNPTAFYLCASKNLAGVRSEQYFGPGTRLTVT.

The rearrangement uses TRBV10-3 and TRBJ1-2; TRBD1 might be the D (5 bases). The germline V gene has CDR1 ENHRY and CDR2 SYGVKD. This CDR3 comprises 14 residues. V was cut by 8 bases and J by 5 bases, with 18 bases left in between. In DNA form, the CDR3 reads TGTGCCATCGGGTGGGAAAGGACAACTTATGGCTACACCTTC. Amino acids: CAIGWERTTYGYTF.

This clone was seen more than once but under ten times. CDR3 protein: CASSLEYSSAPYEQYF. CDR3 coding DNA: TGTGCCAGCAGCTTAGAGTACAGCTCAGCCCCCTACGAGCAGTACTTC. The chain recombines TRBV7-9 with TRBJ2-7, with D unresolved. This CDR3 is built from 16 residues. V dropped 1 base and J dropped 2 bases, with 15 bases sitting between them. CDR1 SEHNR and CDR2 FQNEAQ come from the germline V gene (reference sequence).

The chain employs TRBV5-1 and TRBJ2-5; 9 bases map to TRBD2. Per germline, CDR1 SGHRS and CDR2 YFSETQ. The CDR3 loop spans 14 amino acids. J gave up 4 bases and V 4 bases, and 5 bases lay outside the gene matches. This CDR3 reads CASSPASGIETQYF. In DNA form, the CDR3 reads TGCGCCAGCAGCCCGGCTAGCGGGATAGAGACCCAGTACTTC.

The CDR3 reads CASSSGRTWGEQYF. As DNA, the CDR3 is TGTGCCAGCAGCTCAGGGAGGACCTGGGGCGAGCAGTACTTC. The chain joins TRBV9 to TRBJ2-7, with a weak D call TRBD2 (6 bases). The germline V and J ends were trimmed by 4 bases and 6 bases, with 17 bases remaining between them. From germline, CDR1 is SGDLS and CDR2 YYNGEE. The CDR3 is 14 amino acids. The complete variable domain, with remaining parts taken from reference TRBV9 and TRBJ2-7, reads DSGVTQTPKHLITATGQRVTLRCSPRSGDLSVYWYQQSLDQGLQFLIQYYNGEERAKGNILERFSAQQFPDLHSELNLSSLELGDSALYFCASSSGRTWGEQYFGPGTRLTVT.

The CDR3 bases are TGTGCCATCAGTGAGAATGGACAGGTGGGTCAGCCCCAGCATTTT. Translating it yields CAISENGQVGQPQHF. V and J are TRBV10-3 and TRBJ1-5, with 7 bases matching TRBD1. V lost 2 bases to trimming and J lost 6 bases; unmatched junction nucleotides: 7. CDR1 ENHRY and CDR2 SYGVKD come from the germline V gene. The CDR3 spans 15 residues.

This clone came up a few times. The junction shows a germline mismatch at one end, possibly a read error. V gene TRBV7-7 combines with J gene TRBJ1-1, with TRBD1 matching over 9 bases. This CDR3 region has 13 residues. CDR1 and CDR2 from the germline V gene are SSHAT and FNYEAQ (reference sequence). The CDR3 is CASSRDRDTEAFF. The CDR3 DNA reads TGTGCTAGCAGCCGGGACAGGGACACTGAAGCTTTCTTT.

The chain combines TRBV4-1 with TRBJ2-3, with 11 bases identical to TRBD2. The trim removed 3 bases at V and 3 bases at J, leaving 5 bases unmatched. This CDR3 is built from 16 residues. Germline lookup yields CDR1 MGHRA and CDR2 YSYEKL. CDR3 protein: CASSHLLAGGTDTQYF. The CDR3 DNA sequence: TGCGCCAGCAGCCACCTCCTAGCGGGAGGAACAGATACGCAGTATTTT.

The gene calls are TRBV10-3 and TRBJ1-5; no firm D call. V was pared by 1 base and J by 0 bases, with 13 bases between. The germline V gene encodes CDR1 ENHRY and CDR2 SYGVKD. The CDR3 runs 17 residues. The chain's CDR3 is CAISEYDTIYSNQPQHF. The CDR3 DNA reads TGTGCCATCAGTGAGTATGACACAATTTATAGCAATCAGCCCCAGCATTTT.

The rearrangement links TRBV28 to TRBJ2-1, with D tentatively TRBD1 (6 bases). Trimming removed 0 bases at V and 6 bases at J, with 27 bases between. Germline CDR1 MDHEN, CDR2 SYDVKM. This CDR3 comprises 20 residues. The CDR3 sequence is CASSLWRGGRGLAYGNEQFF. CDR3 coding DNA: TGTGCCAGCAGTTTATGGCGCGGAGGCAGGGGCCTAGCTTATGGCAATGAGCAGTTCTTC.

This rearrangement joins TRBV21-1 to TRBJ2-7; the table's D call TRBD1 went unverified against the DNA. TRBV21-1 has pseudogene status. The CDR3 is 16 residues long. CDR3 DNA: TGTGCCAGCAGCATCGCACTACGGACAGAGAGCTACGAGCAGTACTTC. Translating it yields CASSIALRTESYEQYF.

The rearrangement links TRBV27 to TRBJ1-2, with D unclear. V dropped 4 bases and J dropped 5 bases, with 11 bases sitting between them. The germline V gene has CDR1 MNHEY and CDR2 SMNVEV (reference sequence). The length of the CDR3 is 13 residues. CDR3 coding DNA: TGTGCCAGCAGTTACGGGTCGGATTATGGCTACACCTTC. This codes for CASSYGSDYGYTF.

The chain joins TRBV28 to TRBJ2-7; TRBD1 matches 8 bases. This CDR3 has 14 residues. J lost 5 bases, V lost 4 bases, and 7 bases had no gene match. Germline V gene data show CDR1 as MDHEN and CDR2 as SYDVKM. In DNA form, the CDR3 reads TGTGCCAGCAGTTCCGGACAGGGTGGCAACGAGCAGTACTTC. It codes for CASSSGQGGNEQYF.

This clone occurred a few times. The chain employs TRBV5-6 and TRBJ1-1; D is uncertain. The CDR3 totals 13 residues. V lost 4 bases to trimming and J lost 5 bases, with 12 bases between them. CDR1 and CDR2 (germline): SGHDT, YYEEEE. Here the CDR3 DNA reads TGTGCCAGCAGCCTGAAGCGGGCGACTGAAGCTTTCTTT. Its translation: CASSLKRATEAFF.

A few counts support this clone. This chain links TRBV28 with TRBJ1-5, with D hard to call. The CDR3 extends over 11 amino acids. CDR1 is MDHEN, CDR2 SYDVKM, per germline. Trimming removed 5 bases from V and 9 bases from J, with 8 bases in between. The CDR3 DNA sequence: TGTGCCAGCAGTCTCAGAGGGCCCCAGCATTTT. Its translation is CASSLRGPQHF.